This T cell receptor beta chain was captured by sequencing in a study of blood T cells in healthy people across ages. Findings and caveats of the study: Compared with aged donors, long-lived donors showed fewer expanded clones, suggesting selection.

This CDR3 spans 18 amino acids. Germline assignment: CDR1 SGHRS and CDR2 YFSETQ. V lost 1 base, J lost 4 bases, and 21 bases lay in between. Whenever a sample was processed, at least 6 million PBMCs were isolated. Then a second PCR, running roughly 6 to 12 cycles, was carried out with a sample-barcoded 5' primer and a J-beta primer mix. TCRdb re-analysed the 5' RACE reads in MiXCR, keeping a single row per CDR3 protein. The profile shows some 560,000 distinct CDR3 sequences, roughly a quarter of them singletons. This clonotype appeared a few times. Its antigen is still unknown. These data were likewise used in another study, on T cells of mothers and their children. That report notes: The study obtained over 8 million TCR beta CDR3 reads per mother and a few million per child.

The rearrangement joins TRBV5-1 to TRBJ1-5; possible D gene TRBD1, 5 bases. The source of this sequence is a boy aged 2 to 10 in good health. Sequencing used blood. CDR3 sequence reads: CASSLPGGTAERNQPQHF. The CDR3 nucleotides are TGCGCCAGCAGCTTGCCGGGGGGAACAGCGGAGAGAAATCAGCCCCAGCATTTT.